Shown below are 14 T cell receptor beta chains from a single sample sequenced in a study of PD-L1 blockade in urothelial cancer. Only in-frame clones appear in the TCRdb table, and some are missing; sequencing was by immunoSEQ multiplex PCR. The sample records 70,000 to 95,000 clones, roughly 90% being singletons. Time point specified: pretreatment peripheral blood. The sequencing used PBMCs, collected around atezolizumab (anti-PD-L1) treatment. The source of these receptors is an elderly woman with urothelial cancer.

The chain is built from TRBV27 and TRBJ1-2; D call uncertain. The V end lost 2 bases, the J end lost 2 bases, and 6 bases lay between the germline ends. Germline-derived CDR1 and CDR2 are MNHEY and SMNVEV (reference sequence). The CDR3 runs 13 residues. The CDR3 loop is CASSLATNYGYTF. Here the CDR3 DNA reads TGTGCCAGCAGTTTAGCCACAAACTATGGCTACACCTTC.

This rearrangement joins TRBV5-1 to TRBJ2-1; 10 positions agree with TRBD2. Germline CDR1 SGHRS, CDR2 YFSETQ. Trimming cost V 4 bases and J 9 bases; bases outside gene matches: 13. The CDR3 spans 16 residues. Here the CDR3 reads CASSLSGSAGGFEQFF. The CDR3 DNA reads as TGCGCCAGCAGCCTCAGCGGGTCAGCGGGAGGGTTTGAGCAGTTCTTC.

J is TRBJ1-1 and V is TRBV19, with 7 bases matching TRBD1. The V gene end was trimmed by 5 bases and the J gene end by 5 bases; junction bases not matched to a gene: 8. Germline CDR1 and CDR2: LNHDA and SQIVND (reference sequence). The CDR3 totals 14 residues. As DNA, the CDR3 is TGTGCCAGTAGTGTGACAGGGATAGGGACTGAAGCTTTCTTT. It is translated as CASSVTGIGTEAFF.

The J gene is TRBJ1-2, the V gene TRBV2, with D possibly matching TRBD1 (6 bases). The ends were cut back, 11 bases at V and 4 bases at J, with 17 bases in the middle. This CDR3 has 13 residues. Germline lookup yields CDR1 SNHLY and CDR2 FYNNEI. The CDR3 nucleotides are TGTGCCCTCAAGGGGGGGGCTAGCTATGGCTACACCTTC. Protein: CALKGGASYGYTF.

CDR3 sequence reads: CASSLGGANEKLFF. The CDR3 bases are TGCGCCAGCAGTCTGGGGGGGGCTAATGAAAAACTGTTTTTT. The chain recombines TRBV5-1 with TRBJ1-4; weak D call: TRBD1 (5 bases). V lost 5 bases and J 3 bases, leaving 11 bases between the germline ends. Germline V gene lookup returns CDR1 SGHRS and CDR2 YFSETQ. The CDR3 totals 14 residues.

This clone showed up just a few times. The chain employs TRBV9 and TRBJ2-7; TRBD1 matches 8 bases. V lost 0 bases and J lost 6; bases outside the gene matches: 5. CDR3 length: 14 residues. Germline lookup yields CDR1 SGDLS and CDR2 YYNGEE. The CDR3 here is CASSVARTGTEQYF. DNA of the CDR3: TGTGCCAGCAGCGTAGCCAGGACAGGGACCGAGCAGTACTTC.

The gene calls are TRBV5-1 and TRBJ2-7, with 8 nucleotides matching TRBD1. Germline V gene sequence: CDR1 SGHRS, CDR2 YFSETQ. This CDR3 is built from 15 residues. The trim removed 4 bases at V and 5 bases at J, leaving 11 bases unmatched. As DNA, the CDR3 is TGCGCCAGCAGCCGAGGACAGGGCCGACCCAACGAGCAGTACTTC. Its translation: CASSRGQGRPNEQYF.

Concerning this clone: In the same sample, other DNA sequences code for this CDR3. The chain links TRBV2 to TRBJ1-5, with TRBD1 as a possible D gene (5 bases). CDR3 size: 14 residues. Germline V gene data show CDR1 as SNHLY and CDR2 as FYNNEI. Trimming pared 1 base from V and 2 bases from J, leaving 6 bases between. Here the CDR3 reads CASSEGRGNQPQHF. CDR3 nucleotide sequence: TGTGCCAGCAGTGAAGGCAGGGGCAATCAGCCCCAGCATTTT.

This rearrangement joins TRBV27 to TRBJ2-3; D remains ambiguous. V lost 3 bases and J lost 1, with 5 bases in between. Germline CDR1 reads MNHEY; CDR2 reads SMNVEV (reference sequence). This CDR3 is built from 13 residues. CDR3 loop: CASSFFGTDTQYF. The CDR3, as DNA: TGTGCCAGCAGTTTTTTCGGCACAGATACGCAGTATTTT.

The chain links TRBV6-1 to TRBJ2-2; 7 bases match TRBD1. V was pared by 1 base and J by 9 bases, with 2 bases of the junction left unmatched. This CDR3 comprises 13 residues. Germline values: CDR1 MNHNS, CDR2 SASEGT. The CDR3 loop reads CASSEDRGRELFF. Written as DNA, the CDR3 is TGTGCCAGCAGTGAAGACAGGGGCCGGGAGCTGTTTTTT.

The rearrangement links TRBV9 to TRBJ1-1; weak D call: TRBD1 (5 bases). Germline loops: CDR1 SGDLS, CDR2 YYNGEE. Deletions cut 0 bases from V and 9 bases from J, with 15 bases between. CDR3 length: 14 amino acids. The CDR3 region has the DNA TGTGCCAGCAGCGTAGATACCCGGACAACGCAAGCTTTCTTT. Its protein product is CASSVDTRTTQAFF.

J is TRBJ2-3 and V is TRBV9; no clear D. This CDR3 has 11 residues. Germline lookup yields CDR1 SGDLS and CDR2 YYNGEE. Trimming shortened V by 10 bases and J by 4 bases, and 10 bases separated the two germline ends. The CDR3 nucleotides read TGTGCCTCAGCAGGTGCAGATACGCAGTATTTT. This translates into CASAGADTQYF. The variable domain in full, with the rest retrieved from reference TRBV9 and TRBJ2-3, is DSGVTQTPKHLITATGQRVTLRCSPRSGDLSVYWYQQSLDQGLQFLIQYYNGEERAKGNILERFSAQQFPDLHSELNLSSLELGDSALYFCASAGADTQYFGPGTRLTVL.

The rearrangement links TRBV18 to TRBJ1-5; D is ambiguous. CDR3 length: 14 amino acids. V was shortened by 6 bases and J by 2 bases, with 11 bases between the two germline ends. CDR1 and CDR2 (germline): KGHSH, LQKENI. CDR3 sequence (DNA): TGTGCCAGCTCCGGAAGCGATCGCAATCAGCCCCAGCATTTT. Its translation: CASSGSDRNQPQHF.

This chain joins TRBV10-3 and TRBJ2-1; 10 nucleotides align to TRBD2. There are 15 residues in the CDR3. Losses at the gene ends were 0 bases for V and 10 bases for J; bases not matched to a gene: 6. CDR1 and CDR2 (germline): ENHRY, SYGVKD. CDR3 amino acids: CAISESVLAGEEQFF. CDR3 nucleotides: TGTGCCATCAGTGAGTCTGTCCTAGCGGGAGAAGAGCAGTTCTTC.